This T cell receptor beta chain emerged from a study of blood T cells in healthy people across ages. Findings and limits, study-wide: Total diversity from one million sequenced T cells was likely underestimated.

A J-beta primer mix and a sample-barcoded 5' primer were used in a second PCR of about 7 to 12 cycles. TCRdb reanalysed the 5' RACE reads using MiXCR and keeps one entry per CDR3 protein. The sample yields about 930,000 distinct CDR3 sequences, around 29% seen once. Details on this clonotype: Its specificity is not known.

Trimming removed 5 bases from V and 7 bases from J; junction bases left unmatched: 13. CDR3 length equals 17 residues. The same data also went into a second study, on T cells of mothers and their children.

The chain links TRBV12-3 or TRBV12-4 to TRBJ2-2; TRBD1 matches at 10 bases. Sequenced: blood. The sequence was obtained from a woman in her thirties or forties in good health. CDR3 residues: CASSKTGGNRAGGELFF. The CDR3 bases are TGTGCCAGCAGTAAGACAGGGGGCAACAGGGCTGGCGGGGAGCTGTTTTTT.